A selection of T cell receptor beta chains follows, all from one sample in a study of early T cells in non-severe SARS-CoV-2 infection. TCRdb itself ran the 5' RACE reads through MiXCR, one entry per CDR3 protein. The table has roughly 35,000 distinct CDR3 sequences, about 9.9% seen once. The material sequenced was whole blood. The receptors here all came from an adult who was a healthcare worker with PCR-confirmed SARS-CoV-2 infection or an uninfected control (not recorded which). Both conserved end residues are part of each CDR3. The D gene is left open where the match is weak. A row's size may be missing; if present it is once, few, many or a size class.

>-|many|TRBV5-1|TRBJ1-6
TGCGCCAGCAGCTTGCGTCCGCCGAGGGACTCCTATAATTCACCCCTCCACTTT
CASSLRPPRDSYNSPLHF
>-|many|TRBV11-1|TRBJ2-7
TGTGCCAGCAGCATGATAAGATACGAGCAGTACTTC
CASSMIRYEQYF
>TRBD1|few|TRBV6-6|TRBJ1-1
TGTGCCAGCAGTTTTCCGGGACAGCCGAACACTGAAGCTTTCTTT
CASSFPGQPNTEAFF
>-|many|TRBV30|TRBJ2-6
TGTGCCTGGAGTGTAGCCAGGGGTTTTTCCTTCCCTGGGGCCAACGTCCTGACTTTC
CAWSVARGFSFPGANVLTF
>-|many|TRBV18|TRBJ1-1
TGTGCCAGCTCACCTAATACAGCAACCGGGGGGACTGAAGCTTTCTTT
CASSPNTATGGTEAFF
>-|many|TRBV7-6|TRBJ2-1
TGTGCCAGCAGCTCTAACAATGAGCAGTTCTTC
CASSSNNEQFF
>-|few|TRBV9|TRBJ1-2
TGTGCCAGCAGCGTCGGACAGTATGGCTACACCTTC
CASSVGQYGYTF
>-|many|TRBV6-5|TRBJ2-5
TGTGCCAGCAGCAACCCTTTAGGACGGGATTTTTTGGAGACCCAGTACTTC
CASSNPLGRDFLETQYF
>TRBD2|-|TRBV5-5|TRBJ2-5
TGTGCCAGCAGCCCGCCCGGGGGGGGGTCAGGGACCCAGTACTTC
CASSPPGGGSGTQYF
>TRBD1|few|TRBV12-3/TRBV12-4|TRBJ1-1
TGTGCCAGCAGTTCAATTGACAGGGCCCAACGTGAAGCTTTCTTT
CASSSIDRAQREAFF
>-|few|TRBV6-5|TRBJ1-6
TGTGCCAGCAGCCCACCTGGGGTGTCCTATAATTCACCCCTCCACTTT
CASSPPGVSYNSPLHF
>-|medium-sized|TRBV29-1|TRBJ2-5
TGCAGCGTGACGGGACTCGCGGTACAAGAGACCCAGTACTTC
CSVTGLAVQETQYF
>TRBD1|-|TRBV9|TRBJ1-5
TGTGCCAGCTACCAGGGGGAGAGCAATCAGCCCCAGCATTTT
CASYQGESNQPQHF
>TRBD2|many|TRBV6-5|TRBJ2-5
TGTGCCAGCAGTTACGGCGGGAGACATGGAGAGACCCAGTACTTC
CASSYGGRHGETQYF